What follows are 32 T cell receptor beta chains derived from one specimen sequenced in a study of cytomegalovirus exposure and HLA in healthy donors. PCR employed 60 Vbeta and 13 Jbeta primers. TCRdb keeps only in-frame clones here, not all; method: immunoSEQ multiplex PCR. Found here are about 160,000 clones, about three quarters of them singletons; the top ten hold approximately 2.4%. The specimen sequenced was PBMCs. These receptors all stem from a female donor in good health and CMV-seronegative.

The chain employs TRBV6-5 and TRBJ2-7; TRBD1 matches at 9 bases. V lost 8 bases to trimming and J lost 5 bases; unmatched junction nucleotides: 10. The length of the CDR3 is 14 residues. CDR1 MNHEY and CDR2 SVGAGI come from the germline V gene. CDR3 loop: CASQKQGATHEQYF. For the CDR3, the DNA is TGTGCCAGCCAAAAACAGGGGGCGACCCACGAGCAGTACTTC.

In this sample, this clone turned up once. V is TRBV6-5 and J is TRBJ1-5; D is uncertain. The CDR3 runs 13 residues. The ends were cut back, 7 bases at V and 1 base at J, with 8 bases in the middle. Germline V gene data show CDR1 as MNHEY and CDR2 as SVGAGI. The CDR3 spells CASTPGSNQPQHF. CDR3 coding DNA: TGTGCCAGCACCCCGGGAAGCAATCAGCCCCAGCATTTT.

Only one count was recorded for this clone. The rearrangement joins TRBV4-1 to TRBJ1-3; no clear D. CDR1 MGHRA and CDR2 YSYEKL come from the germline V gene. V was pared by 2 bases and J by 0 bases, with 8 bases between. The CDR3 length is 15 residues. The CDR3 nucleotides are TGCGCCAGCAGCCAAATCACCAGCTCTGGAAACACCATATATTTT. Amino acid sequence: CASSQITSSGNTIYF.

The chain uses TRBV27 and TRBJ2-3; a weak D match, TRBD1 (5 bases). Germline lookup yields CDR1 MNHEY and CDR2 SMNVEV (reference sequence). V lost 4 bases to trimming and J lost 0 bases, with 11 bases between them. CDR3 length: 15 residues. The chain's CDR3 is CASSWGPPSTDTQYF. The CDR3 DNA follows: TGTGCCAGCAGTTGGGGCCCACCTAGCACAGATACGCAGTATTTT.

The chain joins TRBV5-5 to TRBJ1-3; D unresolved. The CDR3 has 15 amino acids. With 0 bases removed from V and 1 base from J, the gap between germline ends came to 8 bases. CDR1 SGHKS and CDR2 YYEKEE come from the germline V gene (reference sequence). The CDR3: CASSLVSGSGNTIYF. CDR3 DNA: TGTGCCAGCAGCTTGGTGTCCGGGTCTGGAAACACCATATATTTT.

The chain couples TRBV7-6 to TRBJ2-2; the match to TRBD1 covers 8 bases. The V gene's germline CDR1 is SGHVS and CDR2 FNYEAQ. This CDR3 region has 14 residues. J lost 8 bases, V lost 2 bases, and 4 bases had no gene match. The CDR3 bases are TGTGCCAGCAGCTTATCAGGGGGCACGGGGGAGCTGTTTTTT. It encodes CASSLSGGTGELFF. The whole variable domain, filled in from reference TRBV7-6 and TRBJ2-2, reads GAGVSQSPRYKVTKRGQDVALRCDPISGHVSLYWYRQALGQGPEFLTYFNYEAQQDKSGLPNDRFSAERPEGSISTLTIQRTEQRDSAMYRCASSLSGGTGELFFGEGSRLTVL.

CDR3 residues: CASSSTPGGFYEQYF. DNA of the CDR3: TGTGCCAGCAGTTCAACTCCGGGGGGATTCTACGAGCAGTACTTC. This chain joins TRBV27 and TRBJ2-7; TRBD2 matches 7 bases. Germline trimming cut 4 bases from V and 3 bases from J; bases unmatched to any gene: 9. Germline CDR1 reads MNHEY; CDR2 reads SMNVEV (reference sequence). The CDR3 has 15 amino acids.

The chain has TRBV6-5 and TRBJ1-2; TRBD1 might be the D (5 bases). Trimming stripped 7 bases from V and 0 bases from J, with 12 bases between. CDR1 is MNHEY, CDR2 SVGAGI, per germline. The CDR3 length is 14 residues. The CDR3 sequence is CASTRPGANYGYTF. CDR3 DNA sequence: TGTGCCAGCACCCGACCGGGGGCTAACTATGGCTACACCTTC.

This clone was found once. The V gene is TRBV5-1, the J gene TRBJ1-2; possible D gene TRBD1, 5 bases. With 5 bases removed from V and 0 bases from J, the gap between germline ends came to 23 bases. Germline assignment: CDR1 SGHRS and CDR2 YFSETQ. There are 18 residues in the CDR3. CDR3 nucleotides: TGCGCCAGCAGAGAGGATTCTGGGGGGACTCTAGCTAACTATGGCTACACCTTC. It yields the protein CASREDSGGTLANYGYTF.

The J gene is TRBJ2-7, the V gene TRBV28, with 10 bases that match TRBD1. CDR1 MDHEN and CDR2 SYDVKM come from the germline V gene. The CDR3 sequence is 14 residues long. J lost 1 base, V lost 7 bases, and 4 bases had no gene match. CDR3 bases: TGTGCCAGCACCAGACAGGGGGCATCCTACGAGCAGTACTTC. Protein: CASTRQGASYEQYF.

The chain links TRBV4-3 to TRBJ2-3; 11 bases map to TRBD2. The CDR3 contains 17 residues. V lost 0 bases to trimming and J lost 7 bases; unmatched junction nucleotides: 9. Germline V gene data show CDR1 as LGHNA and CDR2 as YSLEER. The CDR3 nucleotides read TGCGCCAGCAGCCAAGATGTTGGGACTAGCGGTTCATATACGCAGTATTTT. Amino acids: CASSQDVGTSGSYTQYF.

The chain couples TRBV6-1 to TRBJ1-2; 10 nucleotides align to TRBD1. This CDR3 has 16 residues. The V and J ends lost 2 bases and 3 bases, in that order; junction bases with no gene match: 6. Germline lookup yields CDR1 MNHNS and CDR2 SASEGT. The CDR3: CASSERDRGLDYGYTF. Written as DNA, the CDR3 is TGTGCCAGCAGTGAAAGGGACAGGGGCTTAGACTATGGCTACACCTTC.

This clone is a singleton in its sample. This rearrangement joins TRBV7-2 to TRBJ2-7, with D perhaps matching TRBD2 (6 bases). V dropped 4 bases and J dropped 3 bases, with 13 bases sitting between them. This CDR3 region has 14 residues. Germline lookup yields CDR1 SGHTA and CDR2 FQGNSA. CDR3 protein: CASSSRETYYEQYF. Here the CDR3 DNA reads TGTGCCAGCAGCTCCCGGGAGACCTACTACGAGCAGTACTTC.

This clone was recorded a few times. CDR3 residues: CASSGGGRGGTQYF. The CDR3 bases are TGTGCCAGCAGCGGGGGGGGACGCGGCGGGACCCAGTACTTC. The chain uses TRBV5-6 and TRBJ2-5, with 7 bases aligning to TRBD2. Germline CDR1 reads SGHDT; CDR2 reads YYEEEE. The CDR3 sequence is 14 residues long. V shed 4 bases, J shed 7 bases, and the junction held 10 bases outside the gene matches.

DNA of the CDR3: TGTGCCAGCAGCTTACAGGGACAGCCAAATGAAAAACTGTTTTTT. Translated: CASSLQGQPNEKLFF. The chain has TRBV7-2 and TRBJ1-4, with 7 positions matching TRBD1. J was trimmed by 5 bases and V by 2 bases; bases with no gene match: 5. The V gene's germline CDR1 is SGHTA and CDR2 FQGNSA. The CDR3 loop spans 15 amino acids.

This chain joins TRBV5-5 and TRBJ1-3; perhaps TRBD1 as D (6 bases). Per germline, CDR1 SGHKS and CDR2 YYEKEE (reference sequence). The CDR3 extends over 14 amino acids. V lost 2 bases and J 7 bases, leaving 13 bases between the germline ends. Here the CDR3 DNA reads TGTGCCAGCAGCTTCGGGACAAGTGATAACACCATATATTTT. Amino acid sequence: CASSFGTSDNTIYF.

The sample holds one count of this clone. The chain employs TRBV7-3 and TRBJ2-1; 11 bases are shared with TRBD2. J was trimmed by 12 bases and V by 2 bases; bases with no gene match: 12. The germline gives CDR1 SGHTA, CDR2 FQGTGA. CDR3 size: 16 residues. The CDR3 nucleotides read TGTGCCAGCAGCTTATCCGCTAGCGGGGGGAACAGTAGGCAGTTCTTC. Its translation: CASSLSASGGNSRQFF.

The genes are TRBV7-9 and TRBJ2-5, with 14 bases fitting TRBD2. The V gene's germline CDR1 is SEHNR and CDR2 FQNEAQ (reference sequence). This CDR3 has 18 residues. V lost 3 bases and J lost 1; bases outside the gene matches: 7. In nucleotides, the CDR3 is TGTGCCAGCAGCTTCACCAGGGGGACTAGCGGGGGCCAAGAGACCCAGTACTTC. This translates into CASSFTRGTSGGQETQYF.

The rearrangement uses TRBV2 and TRBJ1-2, with 7 bases fitting TRBD1. The trim removed 6 bases at V and 8 bases at J, leaving 12 bases unmatched. The CDR3 has 14 residues. CDR1 is SNHLY, CDR2 FYNNEI, per germline. CDR3 sequence (DNA): TGTGCCAGCAGCAGCAATGACAGGGAAGGAGGCTACACCTTC. It codes for CASSSNDREGGYTF.

V usage is TRBV19 and J usage is TRBJ1-2; a weak D match, TRBD1 (5 bases). The CDR3 has 15 residues. Germline V lookup: CDR1 LNHDA, CDR2 SQIVND (reference sequence). V gave up 6 bases and J gave up 4 bases, with 18 bases separating them. The CDR3 loop reads CASSRNPRQFYGYTF. CDR3 DNA sequence: TGTGCCAGTAGCCGCAACCCTCGACAGTTCTATGGCTACACCTTC.

The chain couples TRBV1 to TRBJ2-7; the table names TRBD1, a call not compared with the DNA. TRBV1 is marked as a pseudogene. The length of the CDR3 is 15 residues. This chain's CDR3 is CTSSQDADRDYEQYF. As DNA, the CDR3 is TGCACCAGCAGCCAAGATGCGGACAGGGACTACGAGCAGTACTTC.

This clone was observed a handful of times. In the same sample, other DNA sequences code for this CDR3. This chain uses TRBV27 with TRBJ1-5, with 8 bases that match TRBD1. The CDR3 sequence is 14 residues long. Germline V gene sequence: CDR1 MNHEY, CDR2 SMNVEV (reference sequence). The trim removed 3 bases at V and 2 bases at J, leaving 0 bases unmatched. The CDR3 DNA reads TGTGCCAGCAGTTTGGGACAGGGCAATCAGCCCCAGCATTTT. The encoded protein is CASSLGQGNQPQHF.

V and J are TRBV28 and TRBJ2-2, with no clear D. V was shortened by 8 bases and J by 2 bases, with 9 bases between the two germline ends. The length of the CDR3 is 13 residues. Germline CDR1 reads MDHEN; CDR2 reads SYDVKM. The CDR3 here is CASDSRNTGELFF. CDR3 coding DNA: TGTGCCAGCGACTCGCGAAACACCGGGGAGCTGTTTTTT.

This clone was seen more than once but under ten times. This chain connects TRBV9 to TRBJ2-7, with D perhaps matching TRBD2 (6 bases). The V end lost 4 bases, the J end lost 6 bases, and 17 bases lay between the germline ends. Germline lookup yields CDR1 SGDLS and CDR2 YYNGEE. The CDR3 runs to 14 residues. CDR3 nucleotides: TGTGCCAGCAGCTCGAGACTAGTGCGCGGCGAGCAGTACTTC. This sequence encodes CASSSRLVRGEQYF.

This clone came up a few times. This CDR3 reads CAWSVARGNTGELFF. For the CDR3, the DNA is TGTGCCTGGAGTGTAGCCAGGGGGAACACCGGGGAGCTGTTTTTT. The chain has TRBV30 and TRBJ2-2; the D gene is possibly TRBD1 (6 bases). This CDR3 comprises 15 residues. The germline V and J ends were trimmed by 0 bases and 1 base, with 9 bases remaining between them. Germline V gives CDR1 GTSNPN, CDR2 SVGIG (reference sequence).

The rearrangement uses TRBV28 and TRBJ2-2, with D tentatively TRBD1 (5 bases). Trimming removed 7 bases at V and 12 bases at J, with 15 bases between. The CDR3 has 12 amino acids. Germline assignment: CDR1 MDHEN and CDR2 SYDVKM. This CDR3 is CASNTGRVKLFF. In nucleotides, the CDR3 is TGTGCCAGCAATACTGGCAGGGTAAAGCTGTTTTTT.

J is TRBJ2-1 and V is TRBV2; TRBD2 aligns across 9 bases. Trimming at V came to 8 bases and at J to 3 bases, leaving 2 bases not matched to a gene. The CDR3 totals 13 residues. Germline loops: CDR1 SNHLY, CDR2 FYNNEI. The CDR3 sequence is CASGREGYNEQFF. In nucleotides, the CDR3 is TGTGCCAGCGGGCGGGAGGGCTACAATGAGCAGTTCTTC.

V gene TRBV25-1 combines with J gene TRBJ1-3; TRBD1 is a possible D gene (6 bases). Trimming removed 8 bases at V and 2 bases at J, with 13 bases between. The CDR3 has 14 residues. Germline values: CDR1 MGHDK, CDR2 SYGVNS. CDR3 nucleotide sequence: TGTGCCAGCCAGGACAGATCTACTGGAAACACCATATATTTT. Its translation: CASQDRSTGNTIYF.

The chain carries TRBV7-2 and TRBJ2-2, with a weak D call TRBD2 (6 bases). The V gene lost 5 bases and the J gene lost 6 bases, with 19 bases spanning the gap. The CDR3 is 16 residues long. Germline-derived CDR1 and CDR2 are SGHTA and FQGNSA. CDR3 loop: CASSSAGTRAPGELFF. In DNA form, the CDR3 reads TGTGCCAGCAGCAGCGCGGGGACTCGAGCCCCCGGGGAGCTGTTTTTT.

CDR3 nucleotides: TGTGCCAGCAGTAAACAGGGGCCGCAAGCTTTCTTT. Protein: CASSKQGPQAFF. The V gene is TRBV6-1, the J gene TRBJ1-1, with 7 nucleotides matching TRBD1. CDR1 and CDR2 from the germline V gene are MNHNS and SASEGT. This CDR3 is 12 amino acids long. Unmatched junction bases numbered 6, after V lost 5 bases and J lost 9 bases.

CDR3 in DNA: TGTGCCAGTATGACAGCGAGCTCTGGAAACACCATATATTTT. Translation: CASMTASSGNTIYF. The V gene is TRBV28, the J gene TRBJ1-3, with a possible D match to TRBD1 (5 bases). Germline CDR1 is MDHEN and CDR2 is SYDVKM. Trimming left V 9 bases short and J 0 bases short, with 12 bases between. The CDR3 length is 14 residues.

The V gene is TRBV7-8, the J gene TRBJ1-2; D not certain. Trimming removed 5 bases from V and 6 bases from J, with 13 bases in between. Germline values: CDR1 SGHVS, CDR2 FQNEAQ. This CDR3 spans 13 amino acids. The CDR3 DNA follows: TGTGCCAGCAGCCTCCTACAGTGGGATGGCTACACCTTC. Protein sequence: CASSLLQWDGYTF.